The clone carrying this TCR beta chain was counted once. Some clones are missing from TCRdb's copy, which holds only in-frame ones; the method was immunoSEQ multiplex PCR. The top ten hold under 2% of the sample, which has some 320,000 clones, 85% seen once. The record originates from a study of blood T cell repertoires in COVID-19. Sequenced sample: PBMCs or T cells enriched from blood (not recorded which). The sequence was collected from a woman aged 30 to 39 who had been exposed to COVID-19.

CDR3 loop: CASSVDGGDTIYF. For the CDR3, the DNA is TGTGCCAGCAGCGTAGACGGAGGGGACACCATATATTTT. The V gene is TRBV9, the J gene TRBJ1-3; the D gene is possibly TRBD1 (5 bases). CDR3 length: 13 amino acids. Germline CDR1 and CDR2: SGDLS and YYNGEE. The ends were cut back, 0 bases at V and 8 bases at J, with 9 bases in the middle.